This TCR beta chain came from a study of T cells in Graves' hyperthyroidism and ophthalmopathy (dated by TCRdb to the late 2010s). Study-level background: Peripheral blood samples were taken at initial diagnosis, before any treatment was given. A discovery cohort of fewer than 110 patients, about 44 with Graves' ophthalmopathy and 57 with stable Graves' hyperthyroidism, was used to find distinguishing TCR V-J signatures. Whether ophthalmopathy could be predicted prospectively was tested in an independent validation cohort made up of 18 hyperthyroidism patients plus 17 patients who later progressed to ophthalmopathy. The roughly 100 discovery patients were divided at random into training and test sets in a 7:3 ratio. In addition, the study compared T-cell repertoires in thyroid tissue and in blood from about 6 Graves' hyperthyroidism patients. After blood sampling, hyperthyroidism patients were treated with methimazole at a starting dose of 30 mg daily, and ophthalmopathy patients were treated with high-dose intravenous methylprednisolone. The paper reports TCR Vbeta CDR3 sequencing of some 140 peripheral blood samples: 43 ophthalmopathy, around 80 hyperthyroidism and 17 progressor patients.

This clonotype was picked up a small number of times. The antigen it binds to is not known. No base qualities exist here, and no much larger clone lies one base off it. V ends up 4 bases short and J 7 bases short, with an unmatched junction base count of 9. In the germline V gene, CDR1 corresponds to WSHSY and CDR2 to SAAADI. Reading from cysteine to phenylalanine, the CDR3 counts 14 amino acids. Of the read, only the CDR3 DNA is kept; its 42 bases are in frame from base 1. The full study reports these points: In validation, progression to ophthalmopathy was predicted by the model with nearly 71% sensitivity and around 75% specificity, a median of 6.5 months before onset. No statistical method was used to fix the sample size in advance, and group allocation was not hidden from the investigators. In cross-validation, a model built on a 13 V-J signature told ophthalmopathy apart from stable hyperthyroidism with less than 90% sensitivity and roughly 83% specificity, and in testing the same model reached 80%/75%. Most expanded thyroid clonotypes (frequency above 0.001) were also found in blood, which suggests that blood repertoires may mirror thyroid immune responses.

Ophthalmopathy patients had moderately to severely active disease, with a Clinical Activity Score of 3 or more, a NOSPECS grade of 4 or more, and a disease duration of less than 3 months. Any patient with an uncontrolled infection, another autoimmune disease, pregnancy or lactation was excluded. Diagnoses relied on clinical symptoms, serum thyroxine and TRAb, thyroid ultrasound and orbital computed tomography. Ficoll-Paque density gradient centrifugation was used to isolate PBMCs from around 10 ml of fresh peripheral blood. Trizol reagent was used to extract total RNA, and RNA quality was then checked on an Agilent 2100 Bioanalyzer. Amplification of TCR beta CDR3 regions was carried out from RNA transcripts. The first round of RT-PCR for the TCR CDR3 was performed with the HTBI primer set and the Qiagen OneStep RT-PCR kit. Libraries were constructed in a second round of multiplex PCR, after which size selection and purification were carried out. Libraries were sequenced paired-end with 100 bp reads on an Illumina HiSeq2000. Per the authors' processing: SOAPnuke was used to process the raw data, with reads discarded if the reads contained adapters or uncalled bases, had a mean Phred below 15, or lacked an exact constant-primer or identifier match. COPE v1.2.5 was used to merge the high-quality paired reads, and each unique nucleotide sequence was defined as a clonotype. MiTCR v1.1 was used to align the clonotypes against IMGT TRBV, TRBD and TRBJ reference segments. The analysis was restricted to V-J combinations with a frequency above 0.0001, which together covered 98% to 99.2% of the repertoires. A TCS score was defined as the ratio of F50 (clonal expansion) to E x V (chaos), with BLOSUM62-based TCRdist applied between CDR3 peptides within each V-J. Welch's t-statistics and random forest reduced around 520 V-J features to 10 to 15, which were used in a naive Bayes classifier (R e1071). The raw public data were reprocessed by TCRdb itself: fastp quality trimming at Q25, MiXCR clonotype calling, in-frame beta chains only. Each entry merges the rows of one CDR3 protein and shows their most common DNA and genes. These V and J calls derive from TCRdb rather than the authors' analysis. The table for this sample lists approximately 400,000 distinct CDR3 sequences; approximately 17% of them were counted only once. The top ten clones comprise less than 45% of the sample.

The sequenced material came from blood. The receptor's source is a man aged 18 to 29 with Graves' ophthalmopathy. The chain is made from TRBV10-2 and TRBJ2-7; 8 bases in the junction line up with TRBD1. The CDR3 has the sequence CASSAWQGAGEQYF. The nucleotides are TGCGCCAGCAGTGCGTGGCAGGGGGCCGGGGAGCAGTACTTC.